These T cell receptor beta chains were read from a single sample in a study of identical twins. From the 5' RACE reads, TCRdb called clonotypes with MiXCR, one entry per CDR3 protein. The repertoire has some 760,000 distinct CDR3 sequences, roughly 18% of them found once; the top ten carry around 13%. The same sample was also studied in work on T cells expressing NK-cell markers.

What was sequenced was PBMCs. These receptors came from a woman in her late teens or twenties in good health. Each CDR3 is given with its conserved first and last residue. D genes are given only for firm matches. Rows may omit the clone size; those that give it use once, few, many or a size class.

>-|TRBV5-1|TRBJ2-7|-
CASSLEQGGDYEQYF
TGCGCCAGCAGCTTGGAGCAGGGGGGTGACTACGAGCAGTACTTC
>few|TRBV12-5|TRBJ2-5|-
CASGLSQKETQYF
TGTGCTAGTGGTTTGTCCCAGAAGGAGACCCAGTACTTC
>once|TRBV5-6|TRBJ2-5|TRBD1
CASSRLRTGGGETQYF
TGTGCCAGCAGCCGCCTCCGGACAGGGGGCGGAGAGACCCAGTACTTC
>few|TRBV5-1|TRBJ2-1|TRBD2
CASSSSGTSLYNEQFF
TGCGCCAGCAGCTCCTCCGGGACTAGTCTGTACAATGAGCAGTTCTTC
>many|TRBV10-3|TRBJ2-1|TRBD2
CAISRTSGGSWDTNEQFF
TGTGCCATCAGTCGGACTAGCGGGGGATCCTGGGATACCAATGAGCAGTTCTTC
>-|TRBV4-3|TRBJ2-7|-
CASSQDHLTRQYF
TGCGCCAGCAGCCAAGATCACCTTACGAGGCAGTACTTC
>-|TRBV20-1|TRBJ2-7|TRBD2
CSLKGLAGPHEQYF
TGCAGCCTAAAAGGACTAGCGGGACCCCACGAGCAGTACTTC
>few|TRBV5-1|TRBJ1-5|TRBD1
CASSSTGQGSDQPQHF
TGCGCCAGCAGCTCGACGGGACAGGGGTCCGATCAGCCCCAGCATTTT
>-|TRBV10-2|TRBJ2-3|TRBD2
CASSDPGTSGADTQYF
TGCGCCAGCAGTGATCCAGGGACTAGCGGGGCAGATACGCAGTATTTT
>-|TRBV5-1|TRBJ2-7|-
CASSLEVIRDLSYEQYF
TGCGCCAGCAGCTTGGAGGTAATCCGGGACCTCTCCTACGAGCAGTACTTC
>few|TRBV20-1|TRBJ1-6|TRBD1
CSATGQGNSPLHF
TGCAGTGCTACCGGACAGGGAAATTCACCCCTCCACTTT
>few|TRBV11-2|TRBJ2-7|-
CASSLTLVYEQYF
TGTGCCAGCAGCCTAACATTAGTCTACGAGCAGTACTTC
>few|TRBV5-1|TRBJ2-7|-
CASSFTGYYEQYF
TGCGCCAGCAGCTTTACAGGATACTACGAGCAGTACTTC
>-|TRBV5-5|TRBJ2-7|-
CASSVSRGEQYF
TGTGCCAGCAGCGTTAGCCGAGGCGAGCAGTACTTC
>few|TRBV15|TRBJ2-1|-
CATSPVFSSYNEQFF
TGTGCCACCAGCCCGGTATTTAGCTCCTACAATGAGCAGTTCTTC
>-|TRBV12-3/TRBV12-4|TRBJ2-1|TRBD1
CASSNGQVYNEQFF
TGTGCCAGCAGTAATGGACAGGTCTACAATGAGCAGTTCTTC
>few|TRBV5-1|TRBJ2-3|-
CASSLVSGATDTQYF
TGCGCCAGCAGCTTGGTTAGCGGAGCCACAGATACGCAGTATTTT
>-|TRBV29-1|TRBJ2-4|-
CSVERDGAKNIQYF
TGCAGCGTTGAGCGGGACGGAGCCAAAAACATTCAGTACTTC
>-|TRBV4-3|TRBJ2-1|TRBD2
CASSQGLAINEQFF
TGCGCCAGCAGCCAGGGACTAGCGATCAATGAGCAGTTCTTC
>-|TRBV28|TRBJ2-2|-
CASKNLAGPNTGELFF
TGTGCCAGCAAAAACCTAGCTGGTCCGAACACCGGGGAGCTGTTTTTT
>-|TRBV18|TRBJ2-1|-
CASSPPIRSYNEQFF
TGTGCCAGCTCACCCCCCATTCGCTCCTACAATGAGCAGTTCTTC
>-|TRBV9|TRBJ2-1|TRBD2
CASSVVGAGGYEQFF
TGTGCCAGCAGCGTAGTTGGAGCGGGAGGGTATGAGCAGTTCTTC
>few|TRBV12-3/TRBV12-4|TRBJ2-5|-
CASSLGGPAATQYF
TGTGCCAGCAGTTTGGGCGGCCCAGCCGCGACCCAGTACTTC
>few|TRBV6-5|TRBJ2-1|-
CASSYPQDHPVRFF
TGTGCCAGCAGTTATCCACAGGACCATCCCGTACGGTTCTTC
>few|TRBV29-1|TRBJ2-1|-
CSADPTREQFF
TGCAGCGCTGACCCGACCCGCGAGCAGTTCTTC
>few|TRBV27|TRBJ2-3|-
CAAKGSDTQYF
TGTGCCGCAAAGGGGTCAGATACGCAGTATTTT
>-|TRBV4-1|TRBJ2-7|-
CASSQDRAGAAYEQYF
TGCGCCAGCAGCCAAGATCGCGCGGGGGCCGCCTACGAGCAGTACTTC
>-|TRBV6-5|TRBJ2-5|TRBD2
CASSYGGGRVETQYF
TGTGCCAGCAGTTACGGCGGGGGGCGAGTAGAGACCCAGTACTTC
>-|TRBV20-1|TRBJ2-3|-
CSARDSGPLDTQYF
TGCAGTGCTAGAGACAGCGGGCCTTTAGATACGCAGTATTTT
>few|TRBV14|TRBJ1-2|-
CASSQVMYYGYTF
TGTGCCAGCAGCCAAGTTATGTACTATGGCTACACCTTC